Listed here is a single T cell receptor (beta chain). Its target is not known. Produced via immunoSEQ multiplex PCR; TCRdb's table is partial and in-frame only. Here the sample spans 110,000 or so clones, about 82% being singletons. The source of the sample is a study of T cell responses to AZD1222 COVID-19 vaccine. Study-wide results and limits: A mostly white British donor set with more females was recruited, and clonal diversity was possibly underestimated. Following two doses of AZD1222, Spike-specific TCR breadth and depth rose.

The receptor comes from an adult who received the AZD1222 COVID-19 vaccine. This sample comprised peripheral blood, obtained 28 days after the second AZD1222 dose.

The CDR3 spells CASSLRTGGRRNQPQHF. The CDR3 DNA sequence: TGTGCCAGCAGCTTGCGGACAGGGGGCCGTCGGAATCAGCCCCAGCATTTT. This rearrangement joins TRBV5-8 to TRBJ1-5; 11 bases align to TRBD1. The CDR3 covers 17 residues. The V and J ends lost 1 base and 4 bases, in that order; junction bases with no gene match: 7. Germline loops: CDR1 SGHTS, CDR2 YDEGEE.